These T cell receptor beta chains were read from a single sample in a study of T-cell memory formation after mild COVID-19. TCRdb re-analysed the 5' RACE reads in MiXCR, keeping a single row per CDR3 protein. The data contain 450,000 to 650,000 distinct CDR3 sequences, approximately 19% of them singletons. The sequencing input was PBMCs or a T cell subset sorted from them (not recorded which). These receptors were obtained from an adult woman who had mild COVID-19 (a few samples of this study predate the infection). Cell type and time point are not known. Each CDR3 is given with its conserved first and last residue. The D gene is left open where the match is weak. Size tells how often a clone was seen (once, few, many) or the class of an expanded clone, and some rows leave it out.

abundance: few
len: 13
d_gene: TRBD2
j_gene: TRBJ2-7
v_gene: TRBV27
CDR3aa: CASSIGLGYEQYF
CDR3nt: TGTGCCAGCAGCATTGGACTAGGCTACGAGCAGTACTTC

abundance: few
len: 17
d_gene: TRBD2
j_gene: TRBJ2-1
v_gene: TRBV9
CDR3aa: CASSVGPSGRAGDEQFF
CDR3nt: TGTGCCAGCAGCGTAGGGCCTAGCGGGAGGGCCGGGGATGAGCAGTTCTTC

abundance: few
len: 14
d_gene: NA
j_gene: TRBJ2-1
v_gene: TRBV29-1
CDR3aa: CSVAARQAMNEQFF
CDR3nt: TGCAGCGTAGCGGCCCGACAGGCTATGAATGAGCAGTTCTTC

abundance: NA
len: 16
d_gene: TRBD2
j_gene: TRBJ2-3
v_gene: TRBV12-3/TRBV12-4
CDR3aa: CASSPAGVTHGDTQYF
CDR3nt: TGTGCCAGCAGTCCAGCGGGAGTTACACACGGAGATACGCAGTATTTT

abundance: many
len: 15
d_gene: NA
j_gene: TRBJ2-4
v_gene: TRBV29-1
CDR3aa: CSVGAATILGNIQYF
CDR3nt: TGCAGCGTTGGGGCCGCCACTATCTTGGGAAACATTCAGTACTTC

abundance: few
len: 16
d_gene: NA
j_gene: TRBJ1-3
v_gene: TRBV4-1
CDR3aa: CASSQETAFSGNTIYF
CDR3nt: TGCGCCAGCAGCCAGGAGACAGCCTTCTCTGGAAACACCATATATTTT

abundance: few
len: 16
d_gene: TRBD1
j_gene: TRBJ1-2
v_gene: TRBV2
CDR3aa: CASVRDRGAALYGYTF
CDR3nt: TGTGCCAGCGTCCGGGACAGGGGGGCGGCTCTCTATGGCTACACCTTC

abundance: few
len: 13
d_gene: NA
j_gene: TRBJ2-7
v_gene: TRBV4-2
CDR3aa: CASSQSSNYEQYF
CDR3nt: TGTGCCAGCAGCCAATCGAGCAACTACGAGCAGTACTTC

abundance: NA
len: 12
d_gene: NA
j_gene: TRBJ2-2
v_gene: TRBV29-1
CDR3aa: CSVKPRVGELFF
CDR3nt: TGCAGCGTTAAACCTAGGGTGGGGGAGCTGTTTTTT

abundance: few
len: 12
d_gene: NA
j_gene: TRBJ2-1
v_gene: TRBV11-2
CDR3aa: CASSPHDSVRFF
CDR3nt: TGTGCCAGCAGCCCCCACGATAGTGTCAGGTTCTTC

abundance: few
len: 15
d_gene: NA
j_gene: TRBJ1-2
v_gene: TRBV24-1
CDR3aa: CATSDYRNFNYGYTF
CDR3nt: TGTGCCACCAGTGATTACAGGAATTTTAACTATGGCTACACCTTC

abundance: few
len: 15
d_gene: TRBD1
j_gene: TRBJ1-2
v_gene: TRBV6-2/TRBV6-3
CDR3aa: CASRATGGANYGYTF
CDR3nt: TGTGCCAGCAGAGCCACAGGGGGAGCTAACTATGGCTACACCTTC

abundance: few
len: 16
d_gene: NA
j_gene: TRBJ2-5
v_gene: TRBV20-1
CDR3aa: CSARANRHPRRETQYF
CDR3nt: TGCAGTGCTAGAGCCAATAGACACCCGAGGCGAGAGACCCAGTACTTC

abundance: few
len: 15
d_gene: NA
j_gene: TRBJ2-7
v_gene: TRBV21-1
CDR3aa: CASSKAPKVPYEQYF
CDR3nt: TGTGCCAGCAGCAAAGCTCCCAAGGTTCCCTACGAGCAGTACTTC

abundance: NA
len: 15
d_gene: NA
j_gene: TRBJ1-1
v_gene: TRBV5-1
CDR3aa: CASKPLASDGTEAFF
CDR3nt: TGCGCCAGCAAACCTCTCGCAAGTGACGGCACTGAAGCTTTCTTT

abundance: few
len: 13
d_gene: NA
j_gene: TRBJ1-2
v_gene: TRBV7-2
CDR3aa: CASSLGTVDGYTF
CDR3nt: TGTGCCAGCAGCCTAGGGACGGTGGATGGCTACACCTTC